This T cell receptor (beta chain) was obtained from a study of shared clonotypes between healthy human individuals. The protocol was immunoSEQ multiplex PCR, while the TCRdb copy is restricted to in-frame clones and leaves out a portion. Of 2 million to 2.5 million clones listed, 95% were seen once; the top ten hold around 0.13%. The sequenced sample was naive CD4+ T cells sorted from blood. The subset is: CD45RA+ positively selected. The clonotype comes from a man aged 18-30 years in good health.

CDR3 in amino acids: CASSFNHEQFF. As DNA, the CDR3 is TGTGCCAGCAGCTTTAACCATGAGCAGTTCTTC. The chain links TRBV11-3 to TRBJ2-1; D is unresolved. The CDR3 is made up of 11 amino acids. V lost 3 bases and J 8 bases, leaving 5 bases between the germline ends. The germline V gene has CDR1 SGHNT and CDR2 YENEEA.